The 30 T cell receptor beta chains presented below share a single source sample, sequenced in a study of T cell responses to AZD1222 COVID-19 vaccine. Assay used: immunoSEQ multiplex PCR; TCRdb lists only in-frame clones, some missing. Of 160,000 or so clones detected, around 90% appear once; the ten largest clones hold around 3%. The sample in question was peripheral blood, obtained on day 0 of AZD1222 vaccination. These receptors were taken from an adult in good health.

The CDR3 is CSASQLSGTGKNQPQHF. The CDR3 coding sequence is TGCAGTGCTAGTCAACTTTCCGGGACGGGAAAGAATCAGCCCCAGCATTTT. V gene TRBV20-1 combines with J gene TRBJ1-5; weak D call: TRBD1 (5 bases). With 3 bases removed from V and 4 bases from J, the gap between germline ends came to 22 bases. Germline CDR1 is DFQATT and CDR2 is SNEGSKA (reference sequence). The CDR3 extends over 17 amino acids.

The gene calls are TRBV7-9 and TRBJ1-2, with D unclear. With 3 bases removed from V and 5 bases from J, the gap between germline ends came to 25 bases. Germline V lookup: CDR1 SEHNR, CDR2 FQNEAQ (reference sequence). CDR3 size: 18 residues. The CDR3 DNA follows: TGTGCCAGCAGCTTCCCTAGAAACTACAAGGGAGAGATATATGGCTACACCTTC. It yields the protein CASSFPRNYKGEIYGYTF.

The J gene is TRBJ2-2, the V gene TRBV29-1; D unresolved. V gave up 6 bases and J gave up 4 bases, with 12 bases separating them. Germline CDR1 and CDR2: SQVTM and ANQGSEA. This CDR3 has 13 amino acids. The CDR3 nucleotides read TGCAGCGTCCGGCAGTCCTCCACCGGGGAGCTGTTTTTT. This encodes CSVRQSSTGELFF.

The rearrangement uses TRBV19 and TRBJ2-5; TRBD2 matches at 9 bases. The CDR3 contains 16 residues. Looked up from germline, CDR1 is LNHDA and CDR2 is SQIVND (reference sequence). The trim removed 1 base at V and 2 bases at J, leaving 5 bases unmatched. The CDR3 bases are TGTGCCAGTAGTATAGTTCCCAGCGGGAGGCAAGAGACCCAGTACTTC. The encoded protein is CASSIVPSGRQETQYF.

The chain uses TRBV30 and TRBJ2-2, with D possibly TRBD1 on 6 matching bases. The CDR3 is made up of 14 amino acids. Germline-derived CDR1 and CDR2 are GTSNPN and SVGIG (reference sequence). Trimming took off 3 bases at V and 6 bases at J, with 14 bases between the two ends. In nucleotides, the CDR3 is TGTGCCTGGAGGAATACAGGGTGGGCCGGGGAGCTGTTTTTT. Translated, it gives CAWRNTGWAGELFF.

This chain uses TRBV19 with TRBJ1-2, with D unresolved. V lost 2 bases, J lost 3 bases, and 13 bases lay in between. Germline CDR1 and CDR2: LNHDA and SQIVND (reference sequence). CDR3 size: 15 residues. This CDR3 reads CASSITAVPYYGYTF. The CDR3 nucleotides read TGTGCCAGTAGTATAACCGCGGTTCCCTACTATGGCTACACCTTC.

The chain uses TRBV27 and TRBJ1-2; 10 bases align to TRBD1. CDR3 length: 15 amino acids. Germline CDR1 is MNHEY and CDR2 is SMNVEV (reference sequence). The V segment lost 5 bases and the J segment 6 bases; nucleotides outside the gene matches: 9. Written as DNA, the CDR3 is TGTGCCAGCAGTCCTCGGACAGGGGGAAGGGATGGCTACACCTTC. This translates into CASSPRTGGRDGYTF.

The CDR3 region is CASSYLAGPYNEQFF. CDR3 sequence (DNA): TGTGCCAGCTCATACTTAGCGGGACCCTACAATGAGCAGTTCTTC. V and J are TRBV19 and TRBJ2-1; TRBD2 aligns across 8 bases. Germline V gene sequence: CDR1 LNHDA, CDR2 SQIVND (reference sequence). This CDR3 spans 15 amino acids. The ends lost 9 bases at V and 2 bases at J; junction bases unmatched: 9.

The rearrangement links TRBV29-1 to TRBJ2-1; perhaps TRBD1 as D (6 bases). The CDR3 is 9 residues long. Germline V gene sequence: CDR1 SQVTM, CDR2 ANQGSEA. Between the trimmed V and J ends, which lost 6 bases and 9 bases, there was a span of 6 bases. The CDR3 here is CSVDSEQFF. CDR3 nucleotides: TGCAGCGTGGACAGTGAGCAGTTCTTC.

Concerning this clone itself: Different DNA sequences within this sample yield the same CDR3. The chain employs TRBV30 and TRBJ1-1; 7 bases line up with TRBD1. This CDR3 is built from 13 residues. Germline trimming cut 0 bases from V and 5 bases from J; bases unmatched to any gene: 3. The germline gives CDR1 GTSNPN, CDR2 SVGIG (reference sequence). CDR3 nucleotide sequence: TGTGCCTGGAGTGTATCAGGGGGGACTGAAGCTTTCTTT. Protein sequence: CAWSVSGGTEAFF.

The chain employs TRBV27 and TRBJ2-7, with 13 bases lining up with TRBD2. Trimming removed 3 bases from V and 4 bases from J; junction bases left unmatched: 6. This CDR3 has 16 amino acids. Looked up from germline, CDR1 is MNHEY and CDR2 is SMNVEV (reference sequence). Here the CDR3 DNA reads TGTGCCAGCAGTTTCGGACTAGCGGGAGCAGGGTACGAGCAGTACTTC. Translating gives CASSFGLAGAGYEQYF.

V gene TRBV6-5 combines with J gene TRBJ2-7; either TRBD1 or TRBD2 may fit D (5 bases each). Per germline, CDR1 MNHEY and CDR2 SVGAGI. This CDR3 is built from 13 residues. The V end lost 7 bases, the J end lost 2 bases, and 12 bases lay between the germline ends. CDR3 amino acids: CASTGDPPYEQYF. Written as DNA, the CDR3 is TGTGCCAGCACTGGGGACCCTCCCTACGAGCAGTACTTC.

The chain is built from TRBV6-5 and TRBJ2-1; perhaps D is TRBD1 or TRBD2 (5 bases each). Germline assignment: CDR1 MNHEY and CDR2 SVGAGI. The CDR3 extends over 13 amino acids. V lost 6 bases, J lost 12 bases, and 18 bases lay in between. The DNA for the CDR3 is TGTGCCAGCAGCGCCCCGGGACGGCGGTGGCAGTTCTTC. This codes for CASSAPGRRWQFF.

The V call is TRBV30, the J call TRBJ1-1; 7 bases agree with TRBD1. The germline gives CDR1 GTSNPN, CDR2 SVGIG (reference sequence). This CDR3 has 14 residues. Losses at the gene ends were 0 bases for V and 1 base for J; bases not matched to a gene: 2. CDR3 sequence (DNA): TGTGCCTGGAGTGTAGGGGGCAGGAACACTGAAGCTTTCTTT. This sequence encodes CAWSVGGRNTEAFF.

This sequence joins TRBV2 and TRBJ1-2, with 7 bases lining up with TRBD1. The CDR3 contains 13 residues. The ends lost 5 bases at V and 8 bases at J; junction bases unmatched: 8. The germline V gene has CDR1 SNHLY and CDR2 FYNNEI. CDR3 in amino acids: CASSLTGVRGYTF. The CDR3 nucleotides read TGTGCCAGCAGTCTAACAGGGGTCAGGGGCTACACCTTC.

The chain links TRBV7-2 to TRBJ1-1; TRBD1 matches 7 bases. This CDR3 contains 14 residues. The germline V gene encodes CDR1 SGHTA and CDR2 FQGNSA. The J segment lost 1 base and the V segment lost 7 bases, leaving 6 bases of the junction unmatched. This chain's CDR3 is CASILDRENTEAFF. Written as DNA, the CDR3 is TGTGCCAGCATCCTCGACAGGGAGAACACTGAAGCTTTCTTT.

Only one count was recorded for this clone. This chain connects TRBV29-1 to TRBJ1-2; a possible D gene is TRBD1 (6 bases). The length of the CDR3 is 12 residues. Germline V gives CDR1 SQVTM, CDR2 ANQGSEA. V dropped 7 bases and J dropped 2 bases, with 11 bases sitting between them. DNA of the CDR3: TGCAGCGCCCAGGGGTCGAACTATGGCTACACCTTC. It encodes CSAQGSNYGYTF.

The chain recombines TRBV30 with TRBJ1-2; a weak D match, TRBD1 (5 bases). CDR3 length: 13 amino acids. V was pared by 2 bases and J by 4 bases, with 11 bases between. Germline lookup yields CDR1 GTSNPN and CDR2 SVGIG (reference sequence). The CDR3 is CAWSKQGLYGYTF. The CDR3 nucleotides are TGTGCCTGGAGTAAGCAGGGCCTCTATGGCTACACCTTC.

The chain links TRBV5-6 to TRBJ1-6; D is perhaps TRBD1 (5 bases). The CDR3 consists of 13 residues. V was trimmed by 2 bases and J by 8 bases, leaving 8 bases between them. Germline V gene data show CDR1 as SGHDT and CDR2 as YYEEEE. CDR3 loop: CASSFGGDSPLHF. The DNA of the CDR3 is TGTGCCAGCAGCTTCGGGGGAGATTCACCCCTCCACTTT.

This sequence joins TRBV5-6 and TRBJ2-7, with D maybe TRBD2 (6 bases). Between the trimmed V and J ends, which lost 4 bases and 7 bases, there was a span of 15 bases. Germline CDR1 SGHDT, CDR2 YYEEEE. The CDR3 consists of 13 residues. The CDR3 here is CASSQNGGREQYF. The CDR3, as DNA: TGTGCCAGCAGCCAAAACGGGGGTAGGGAGCAGTACTTC.

This chain joins TRBV29-1 and TRBJ1-5; 9 positions agree with TRBD1. Trimming at V came to 6 bases and at J to 4 bases, leaving 4 bases not matched to a gene. The CDR3 has 13 residues. Germline CDR1 and CDR2: SQVTM and ANQGSEA. The CDR3 reads CSVTGTGNQPQHF. Written as DNA, the CDR3 is TGCAGCGTGACCGGGACAGGGAATCAGCCCCAGCATTTT.

This chain connects TRBV3-1 (or the pseudogene TRBV3-2) to TRBJ1-5; no definite D call. The CDR3 runs to 13 residues. Germline assignment: CDR1 LGHDT and CDR2 YNNKEL (reference sequence). Trimming stripped 1 base from V and 6 bases from J, with 7 bases between. CDR3 bases: TGTGCCAGCAGCCAAGCCCCAACTCAGCCCCAGCATTTT. Protein: CASSQAPTQPQHF.

DNA of the CDR3: TGCGCCAGCACCCTCGAGCAGCGAGCTGAAGCTTTCTTT. Amino acids: CASTLEQRAEAFF. The chain links TRBV10-2 to TRBJ1-1; D gene ambiguous. Germline V gene data show CDR1 as WSHSY and CDR2 as SAAADI. V was clipped by 7 bases and J by 6 bases, with 15 bases between them. This CDR3 is 13 amino acids long.

The chain uses TRBV7-9 and TRBJ2-1, with 8 nucleotides matching TRBD2. Germline loops: CDR1 SEHNR, CDR2 FQNEAQ (reference sequence). Germline trimming cut 6 bases from V and 7 bases from J; bases unmatched to any gene: 11. The CDR3 covers 15 residues. The CDR3 DNA is TGTGCCAGCAGGGAGCGGGAGATCTTTGGGAATGAGCAGTTCTTC. This translates into CASREREIFGNEQFF.

The rearrangement links TRBV7-9 to TRBJ2-1; D unclear. This CDR3 spans 14 amino acids. Trimming shortened V by 3 bases and J by 7 bases, and 13 bases separated the two germline ends. Per germline, CDR1 SEHNR and CDR2 FQNEAQ (reference sequence). CDR3 DNA sequence: TGTGCCAGCAGCTTTGACCTAGAAACTAATGAGCAGTTCTTC. Its translation is CASSFDLETNEQFF.

There are a few counts of this clone. The V and J genes are TRBV18 and TRBJ2-3; unclear D gene. The CDR3 is made up of 12 amino acids. Germline V gene data show CDR1 as KGHSH and CDR2 as LQKENI. V shed 2 bases and J shed 0 bases, with 0 bases lying between them. CDR3 nucleotide sequence: TGTGCCAGCTCACCAAGCACAGATACGCAGTATTTT. Its translation is CASSPSTDTQYF. Based on the CDR3 plus reference TRBV18 and TRBJ2-3, the full variable domain is NAGVMQNPRHLVRRRGQEARLRCSPMKGHSHVYWYRQLPEEGLKFMVYLQKENIIDESGMPKERFSAEFPKEGPSILRIQQVVRGDSAAYFCASSPSTDTQYFGPGTRLTVL.

The chain recombines TRBV13 with TRBJ2-3; D is unresolved. The V and J ends lost 4 bases and 3 bases respectively, with 8 bases between them. CDR3 length: 13 amino acids. Germline V gene lookup returns CDR1 PRHDT and CDR2 FYEKMQ (reference sequence). The DNA for the CDR3 is TGTGCCAGCAGCTATTCTACGACAGATACGCAGTATTTT. Translated, it gives CASSYSTTDTQYF.

The chain has TRBV12-5 and TRBJ2-1; TRBD2 matches 8 bases. J was trimmed by 6 bases and V by 5 bases; bases with no gene match: 12. CDR1 is LGHNT, CDR2 FRNRAP, per germline. This CDR3 has 16 residues. The CDR3 sequence is CASGPPGAGVANEQFF. In nucleotides, the CDR3 is TGTGCTAGTGGTCCGCCAGGAGCGGGAGTGGCCAATGAGCAGTTCTTC. The full variable domain, its missing parts supplied by reference TRBV12-5 and TRBJ2-1, is DARVTQTPRHKVTEMGQEVTMRCQPILGHNTVFWYRQTMMQGLELLAYFRNRAPLDDSGMPKDRFSAEMPDATLATLKIQPSEPRDSAVYFCASGPPGAGVANEQFFGPGTRLTVL.

This clone was seen only once. This chain joins TRBV7-2 and TRBJ1-2, with TRBD1 identical over 7 bases. The CDR3 sequence is 15 residues long. Germline V gene sequence: CDR1 SGHTA, CDR2 FQGNSA. J lost 4 bases, V lost 5 bases, and 10 bases had no gene match. Here the CDR3 DNA reads TGTGCCAGCAGCCCCCGACAGGGTGCAGGCTATGGCTACACCTTC. Translation: CASSPRQGAGYGYTF.

The genes are TRBV4-1 and TRBJ2-1; the D gene is possibly TRBD1 (6 bases). The V end was cut by 8 bases, the J end by 0 bases, with 17 bases between. Germline values: CDR1 MGHRA, CDR2 YSYEKL. The CDR3 has 16 residues. The CDR3 coding sequence is TGCGCCAGCGCCCCATTTGGGGGCAGCTCCTACAATGAGCAGTTCTTC. Its protein product is CASAPFGGSSYNEQFF.